A single sample is the source of the 28 T cell receptor beta chains below, sequenced in a study of blood T cell repertoires in COVID-19. The repertoire was sequenced with immunoSEQ multiplex PCR; TCRdb's copy has only in-frame clones and lacks some. The data contain approximately 110,000 clones, roughly 80% of them singletons. Source material: peripheral blood. The source of these receptors is a woman of 80 years or more with acute or convalescent COVID-19.

This clone was counted only a few times. This chain joins TRBV18 and TRBJ2-6; D may be TRBD1 (6 bases). CDR1 is KGHSH, CDR2 LQKENI, per germline. The CDR3 has 18 residues. Trimming stripped 4 bases from V and 0 bases from J, with 16 bases between. This CDR3 reads CASSLQGSFNSGANVLTF. For the CDR3, the DNA is TGTGCCAGCTCACTACAGGGATCCTTTAACTCTGGGGCCAACGTCCTGACTTTC.

The rearrangement links TRBV28 to TRBJ1-1, with 9 positions matching TRBD1. This CDR3 is built from 15 residues. Germline loops: CDR1 MDHEN, CDR2 SYDVKM. The ends lost 4 bases at V and 7 bases at J; junction bases unmatched: 10. CDR3 in DNA: TGTGCCAGCAGTTCCTCCGGGACAGGGAAGGTTGAAGCTTTCTTT. Amino acid sequence: CASSSSGTGKVEAFF.

The chain is built from TRBV7-6 and TRBJ2-3, with 10 bases fitting TRBD2. V shed 0 bases and J 2 bases; nucleotides not matched to a gene: 2. CDR3 length: 16 residues. Germline assignment: CDR1 SGHVS and CDR2 FNYEAQ. This CDR3 reads CASSLAGLAVTDTQYF. The CDR3 region has the DNA TGTGCCAGCAGCTTAGCAGGACTAGCGGTCACAGATACGCAGTATTTT.

This clone is a singleton in its sample. The V call is TRBV5-1, the J call TRBJ1-3, with D possibly being TRBD1 (5 bases). The CDR3 extends over 14 amino acids. The germline V gene encodes CDR1 SGHRS and CDR2 YFSETQ. Trimming stripped 3 bases from V and 3 bases from J, with 10 bases between. The CDR3 DNA reads TGCGCCAGCAGCTCCCAGGGTGATGGAAACACCATATATTTT. It yields the protein CASSSQGDGNTIYF.

The gene calls are TRBV27 and TRBJ2-7, with D possibly matching TRBD1 (5 bases). CDR1 and CDR2 from the germline V gene are MNHEY and SMNVEV (reference sequence). The CDR3 is 16 residues long. The germline V and J ends were trimmed by 0 bases and 8 bases, with 20 bases remaining between them. The DNA for the CDR3 is TGTGCCAGCAGTTTATCGGGCAGACAGTCGGGCTCGAAGCAGTACTTC. This sequence encodes CASSLSGRQSGSKQYF.

Only a few counts were recorded for this clone. The chain employs TRBV5-4 and TRBJ2-1; D call uncertain. CDR1 and CDR2 from the germline V gene are SGHNT and YYREEE (reference sequence). The CDR3 sequence is 14 residues long. The V and J ends lost 4 bases and 1 base respectively, with 9 bases between them. DNA for the CDR3: TGTGCCAGCAGCCCCGACAAGTCCTACAATGAGCAGTTCTTC. Translation gives CASSPDKSYNEQFF. Using reference TRBV5-4 and TRBJ2-1 for the parts outside the CDR3, the full variable domain is ETGVTQSPTHLIKTRGQQVTLRCSSQSGHNTVSWYQQALGQGPQFIFQYYREEENGRGNFPPRFSGLQFPNYSSELNVNALELDDSALYLCASSPDKSYNEQFFGPGTRLTVL.

This clone was observed a handful of times. The genes are TRBV4-3 and TRBJ1-2; D call uncertain. The CDR3 is 15 amino acids. Trimming pared 2 bases from V and 5 bases from J, leaving 15 bases between. Germline-derived CDR1 and CDR2 are LGHNA and YSLEER. As DNA, the CDR3 is TGCGCCAGCAGCCAATGGTCCCAGACGGAGTATGGCTACACCTTC. Protein sequence: CASSQWSQTEYGYTF.

V usage is TRBV27 and J usage is TRBJ2-3; 11 bases fit TRBD2. Germline lookup yields CDR1 MNHEY and CDR2 SMNVEV (reference sequence). V lost 6 bases, J lost 4 bases, and 6 bases stayed unmatched. This CDR3 is built from 15 residues. Written as DNA, the CDR3 is TGTGCCAGCAGACCATCTAGCGGGGGGCCAGATACGCAGTATTTT. It encodes CASRPSSGGPDTQYF.

The chain has TRBV7-8 and TRBJ1-1; D perhaps matches TRBD1 (6 bases). From germline, CDR1 is SGHVS and CDR2 FQNEAQ. Trimming shortened V by 2 bases and J by 4 bases, and 14 bases separated the two germline ends. The CDR3 length is 15 residues. The CDR3 nucleotides read TGTGCCAGCAGCTTACTTACAGGGAGGGGCACTGAAGCTTTCTTT. This encodes CASSLLTGRGTEAFF.

This chain uses TRBV29-1 with TRBJ1-2; D is perhaps TRBD1 (6 bases). With 4 bases removed from V and 5 bases from J, the gap between germline ends came to 14 bases. Germline CDR1 and CDR2: SQVTM and ANQGSEA. CDR3 length: 13 amino acids. The CDR3 here is CSVVRGQGYGYTF. The CDR3, as DNA: TGCAGCGTTGTCAGAGGGCAGGGGTATGGCTACACCTTC. The full variable domain, with the rest looked up from reference TRBV29-1 and TRBJ1-2, is SAVISQKPSRDICQRGTSLTIQCQVDSQVTMMFWYRQQPGQSLTLIATANQGSEATYESGFVIDKFPISRPNLTFSTLTVSNMSPEDSSIYLCSVVRGQGYGYTFGSGTRLTVV.

The V and J genes are TRBV10-3 and TRBJ1-5; D might be TRBD1 (5 bases). Between the trimmed V and J ends, which lost 3 bases and 5 bases, there was a span of 14 bases. Germline V lookup: CDR1 ENHRY, CDR2 SYGVKD. CDR3 length: 15 amino acids. The CDR3 reads CAISDNGGEDQPQHF. The CDR3 bases are TGTGCCATCAGTGATAATGGAGGGGAGGATCAGCCCCAGCATTTT.

The V gene is TRBV5-4, the J gene TRBJ2-5; 9 bases match TRBD2. CDR3 length: 13 amino acids. V lost 3 bases to trimming and J lost 4 bases; unmatched junction nucleotides: 1. The germline V gene encodes CDR1 SGHNT and CDR2 YYREEE (reference sequence). The CDR3: CASSSSGIETQYF. The CDR3 coding sequence is TGTGCCAGCAGCTCTAGCGGGATAGAGACCCAGTACTTC.

This chain connects TRBV7-6 to TRBJ2-7; 8 bases agree with TRBD1. From germline, CDR1 is SGHVS and CDR2 FNYEAQ. The CDR3 is made up of 15 amino acids. V shed 2 bases, J shed 7 bases, and the junction held 10 bases outside the gene matches. The CDR3 DNA is TGTGCCAGCAGCTTATCTTGGGACAGGCGTGGGGAGCAGTACTTC. This gives the protein CASSLSWDRRGEQYF.

This clone came up a few times. The V gene is TRBV11-2, the J gene TRBJ2-7, with a weak D call TRBD2 (5 bases). V lost 0 bases, J lost 4 bases, and 10 bases lay in between. The V gene's germline CDR1 is SGHAT and CDR2 FQNNGV. The CDR3 is 14 residues long. CDR3 bases: TGTGCCAGCAGCTTAGATCGGGGTGTATACGAGCAGTACTTC. This encodes CASSLDRGVYEQYF.

The genes are TRBV11-2 and TRBJ2-7; D perhaps matches TRBD2 (6 bases). Between the trimmed V and J ends, which lost 1 base and 7 bases, there was a span of 17 bases. Germline V gives CDR1 SGHAT, CDR2 FQNNGV. The CDR3 is 15 residues long. The DNA of the CDR3 is TGTGCCAGCAGCTTAGCGGAGGGCCACTCGGGTGAGCAGTACTTC. Encoded protein: CASSLAEGHSGEQYF. Looking up the rest from reference TRBV11-2 and TRBJ2-7 gives the full variable domain: EAGVAQSPRYKIIEKRQSVAFWCNPISGHATLYWYQQILGQGPKLLIQFQNNGVVDDSQLPKDRFSAERLKGVDSTLKIQPAKLEDSAVYLCASSLAEGHSGEQYFGPGTRLTVT.

This clone was counted a few times. V and J are TRBV24-1 and TRBJ1-2; D not certain. Germline V CDR1 and CDR2: KGHDR, SFDVKD. V lost 7 bases and J lost 7, with 12 bases in between. The CDR3 is made up of 12 amino acids. The CDR3 loop is CATSRSGSGYTF. The CDR3 nucleotides are TGTGCCACCAGCCGGAGCGGGAGTGGCTACACCTTC.

CDR3 sequence (DNA): TGCGCCAGCAGCCCCGGACAGGGCGTCGGGGAGCTGTTTTTT. Translated, it gives CASSPGQGVGELFF. The chain has TRBV5-1 and TRBJ2-2; 8 bases are a match to TRBD1. Germline CDR1 is SGHRS and CDR2 is YFSETQ. The V segment lost 4 bases and the J segment 7 bases; nucleotides outside the gene matches: 6. The CDR3 extends over 14 amino acids.

V and J are TRBV28 and TRBJ2-7, with TRBD2 identical over 9 bases. With 5 bases clipped from V and 3 bases from J, the junction kept 17 bases outside the gene matches. From germline, CDR1 is MDHEN and CDR2 SYDVKM. This CDR3 is built from 18 residues. CDR3 amino acids: CASSTPRPSGRPRYEQYF. CDR3 nucleotide sequence: TGTGCCAGCAGTACACCCCGGCCAAGCGGGAGGCCACGCTACGAGCAGTACTTC.

This chain uses TRBV2 with TRBJ2-1; 9 bases map to TRBD2. The germline V gene has CDR1 SNHLY and CDR2 FYNNEI. CDR3 length: 14 amino acids. The V segment lost 7 bases and the J segment 5 bases; nucleotides outside the gene matches: 6. The CDR3 nucleotides read TGTGCCAGCATGGGACTAGCCACCAACAATGAGCAGTTCTTC. The encoded protein is CASMGLATNNEQFF. The full variable domain, its missing parts supplied by reference TRBV2 and TRBJ2-1, is EPEVTQTPSHQVTQMGQEVILRCVPISNHLYFYWYRQILGQKVEFLVSFYNNEISEKSEIFDDQFSVERPDGSNFTLKIRSTKLEDSAMYFCASMGLATNNEQFFGPGTRLTVL.

The V and J genes are TRBV2 and TRBJ1-2, with 8 positions matching TRBD1. V lost 7 bases and J lost 7; bases outside the gene matches: 14. CDR1 and CDR2 (germline): SNHLY, FYNNEI. The CDR3 loop spans 15 amino acids. The CDR3 protein is CASTRGPGGAGGYTF. The CDR3 DNA reads TGTGCCAGCACCAGGGGGCCAGGGGGCGCGGGTGGCTACACCTTC.

The chain employs TRBV5-3 and TRBJ1-1, with TRBD1 matching 8 bases. TRBV5-3 is assigned to the ORF class and has an uncertain function. This CDR3 has 15 residues. The junction had 6 bases not matched to a gene; V was cut back by 1 base and J by 4 bases. The CDR3 is CARSLTGGAGTEAFF. CDR3 DNA sequence: TGTGCCAGAAGCTTGACAGGGGGAGCGGGCACTGAAGCTTTCTTT.

The J gene is TRBJ2-1, the V gene TRBV7-2; no firm D call. The V gene's germline CDR1 is SGHTA and CDR2 FQGNSA. The V gene lost 7 bases and the J gene lost 0 bases, with 7 bases spanning the gap. The length of the CDR3 is 13 residues. The chain's CDR3 is CASKPSSYNEQFF. The CDR3 DNA sequence: TGTGCCAGCAAGCCAAGCTCCTACAATGAGCAGTTCTTC.

The chain uses TRBV10-2 and TRBJ1-3, with D unresolved. The CDR3 extends over 14 amino acids. The V gene lost 7 bases and the J gene lost 5 bases, with 15 bases spanning the gap. Germline V gene lookup returns CDR1 WSHSY and CDR2 SAAADI. The CDR3 coding sequence is TGCGCCAGCAAGGAGCCCCCAAGGAGAAACACCATATATTTT. Amino acids: CASKEPPRRNTIYF.

This sequence joins TRBV3-1 (or the pseudogene TRBV3-2) and TRBJ1-4; D call uncertain. Per germline, CDR1 LGHDT and CDR2 YNNKEL (reference sequence). V was trimmed by 3 bases and J by 4 bases, leaving 12 bases between them. CDR3 length: 15 amino acids. The CDR3 bases are TGTGCCAGCAGCCACTTAGACTCGGTTAATGAAAAACTGTTTTTT. It encodes CASSHLDSVNEKLFF.

V usage is TRBV19 and J usage is TRBJ1-1; D not resolved. The CDR3 runs to 13 residues. V was pared by 7 bases and J by 8 bases, with 17 bases between. Per the germline V gene, CDR1 is LNHDA and CDR2 is SQIVND (reference sequence). CDR3 coding DNA: TGTGCCAGTATGCGCGACACTTTTACAGAAGCTTTCTTT. It translates to CASMRDTFTEAFF.

The chain couples TRBV19 to TRBJ1-2, with D uncertain. The V and J ends lost 3 bases and 8 bases respectively, with 13 bases between them. The CDR3 sequence is 13 residues long. Germline V gene sequence: CDR1 LNHDA, CDR2 SQIVND (reference sequence). CDR3 nucleotide sequence: TGTGCCAGTAGTATGTCGAGGGTTGGGGGCTACACCTTC. Protein sequence: CASSMSRVGGYTF.

The rearrangement uses TRBV11-2 and TRBJ2-5; TRBD1 matches 9 bases. Germline CDR1 and CDR2: SGHAT and FQNNGV. The length of the CDR3 is 16 residues. The junction had 8 bases not matched to a gene; V was cut back by 5 bases and J by 1 base. The CDR3 nucleotides are TGTGCCAGCAGCCCCGGGACAGGGCAGATCCAAGAGACCCAGTACTTC. The encoded protein is CASSPGTGQIQETQYF.

V and J are TRBV25-1 and TRBJ2-7, with 7 bases that match TRBD2. CDR3 size: 18 residues. Germline CDR1 reads MGHDK; CDR2 reads SYGVNS. V lost 0 bases, J lost 5 bases, and 16 bases stayed unmatched. This CDR3 is CASSEYSSTGRFSDEQYV. The CDR3 DNA reads TGTGCCAGCAGTGAATATTCCAGTACCGGGAGGTTCTCGGACGAGCAGTACGTC.